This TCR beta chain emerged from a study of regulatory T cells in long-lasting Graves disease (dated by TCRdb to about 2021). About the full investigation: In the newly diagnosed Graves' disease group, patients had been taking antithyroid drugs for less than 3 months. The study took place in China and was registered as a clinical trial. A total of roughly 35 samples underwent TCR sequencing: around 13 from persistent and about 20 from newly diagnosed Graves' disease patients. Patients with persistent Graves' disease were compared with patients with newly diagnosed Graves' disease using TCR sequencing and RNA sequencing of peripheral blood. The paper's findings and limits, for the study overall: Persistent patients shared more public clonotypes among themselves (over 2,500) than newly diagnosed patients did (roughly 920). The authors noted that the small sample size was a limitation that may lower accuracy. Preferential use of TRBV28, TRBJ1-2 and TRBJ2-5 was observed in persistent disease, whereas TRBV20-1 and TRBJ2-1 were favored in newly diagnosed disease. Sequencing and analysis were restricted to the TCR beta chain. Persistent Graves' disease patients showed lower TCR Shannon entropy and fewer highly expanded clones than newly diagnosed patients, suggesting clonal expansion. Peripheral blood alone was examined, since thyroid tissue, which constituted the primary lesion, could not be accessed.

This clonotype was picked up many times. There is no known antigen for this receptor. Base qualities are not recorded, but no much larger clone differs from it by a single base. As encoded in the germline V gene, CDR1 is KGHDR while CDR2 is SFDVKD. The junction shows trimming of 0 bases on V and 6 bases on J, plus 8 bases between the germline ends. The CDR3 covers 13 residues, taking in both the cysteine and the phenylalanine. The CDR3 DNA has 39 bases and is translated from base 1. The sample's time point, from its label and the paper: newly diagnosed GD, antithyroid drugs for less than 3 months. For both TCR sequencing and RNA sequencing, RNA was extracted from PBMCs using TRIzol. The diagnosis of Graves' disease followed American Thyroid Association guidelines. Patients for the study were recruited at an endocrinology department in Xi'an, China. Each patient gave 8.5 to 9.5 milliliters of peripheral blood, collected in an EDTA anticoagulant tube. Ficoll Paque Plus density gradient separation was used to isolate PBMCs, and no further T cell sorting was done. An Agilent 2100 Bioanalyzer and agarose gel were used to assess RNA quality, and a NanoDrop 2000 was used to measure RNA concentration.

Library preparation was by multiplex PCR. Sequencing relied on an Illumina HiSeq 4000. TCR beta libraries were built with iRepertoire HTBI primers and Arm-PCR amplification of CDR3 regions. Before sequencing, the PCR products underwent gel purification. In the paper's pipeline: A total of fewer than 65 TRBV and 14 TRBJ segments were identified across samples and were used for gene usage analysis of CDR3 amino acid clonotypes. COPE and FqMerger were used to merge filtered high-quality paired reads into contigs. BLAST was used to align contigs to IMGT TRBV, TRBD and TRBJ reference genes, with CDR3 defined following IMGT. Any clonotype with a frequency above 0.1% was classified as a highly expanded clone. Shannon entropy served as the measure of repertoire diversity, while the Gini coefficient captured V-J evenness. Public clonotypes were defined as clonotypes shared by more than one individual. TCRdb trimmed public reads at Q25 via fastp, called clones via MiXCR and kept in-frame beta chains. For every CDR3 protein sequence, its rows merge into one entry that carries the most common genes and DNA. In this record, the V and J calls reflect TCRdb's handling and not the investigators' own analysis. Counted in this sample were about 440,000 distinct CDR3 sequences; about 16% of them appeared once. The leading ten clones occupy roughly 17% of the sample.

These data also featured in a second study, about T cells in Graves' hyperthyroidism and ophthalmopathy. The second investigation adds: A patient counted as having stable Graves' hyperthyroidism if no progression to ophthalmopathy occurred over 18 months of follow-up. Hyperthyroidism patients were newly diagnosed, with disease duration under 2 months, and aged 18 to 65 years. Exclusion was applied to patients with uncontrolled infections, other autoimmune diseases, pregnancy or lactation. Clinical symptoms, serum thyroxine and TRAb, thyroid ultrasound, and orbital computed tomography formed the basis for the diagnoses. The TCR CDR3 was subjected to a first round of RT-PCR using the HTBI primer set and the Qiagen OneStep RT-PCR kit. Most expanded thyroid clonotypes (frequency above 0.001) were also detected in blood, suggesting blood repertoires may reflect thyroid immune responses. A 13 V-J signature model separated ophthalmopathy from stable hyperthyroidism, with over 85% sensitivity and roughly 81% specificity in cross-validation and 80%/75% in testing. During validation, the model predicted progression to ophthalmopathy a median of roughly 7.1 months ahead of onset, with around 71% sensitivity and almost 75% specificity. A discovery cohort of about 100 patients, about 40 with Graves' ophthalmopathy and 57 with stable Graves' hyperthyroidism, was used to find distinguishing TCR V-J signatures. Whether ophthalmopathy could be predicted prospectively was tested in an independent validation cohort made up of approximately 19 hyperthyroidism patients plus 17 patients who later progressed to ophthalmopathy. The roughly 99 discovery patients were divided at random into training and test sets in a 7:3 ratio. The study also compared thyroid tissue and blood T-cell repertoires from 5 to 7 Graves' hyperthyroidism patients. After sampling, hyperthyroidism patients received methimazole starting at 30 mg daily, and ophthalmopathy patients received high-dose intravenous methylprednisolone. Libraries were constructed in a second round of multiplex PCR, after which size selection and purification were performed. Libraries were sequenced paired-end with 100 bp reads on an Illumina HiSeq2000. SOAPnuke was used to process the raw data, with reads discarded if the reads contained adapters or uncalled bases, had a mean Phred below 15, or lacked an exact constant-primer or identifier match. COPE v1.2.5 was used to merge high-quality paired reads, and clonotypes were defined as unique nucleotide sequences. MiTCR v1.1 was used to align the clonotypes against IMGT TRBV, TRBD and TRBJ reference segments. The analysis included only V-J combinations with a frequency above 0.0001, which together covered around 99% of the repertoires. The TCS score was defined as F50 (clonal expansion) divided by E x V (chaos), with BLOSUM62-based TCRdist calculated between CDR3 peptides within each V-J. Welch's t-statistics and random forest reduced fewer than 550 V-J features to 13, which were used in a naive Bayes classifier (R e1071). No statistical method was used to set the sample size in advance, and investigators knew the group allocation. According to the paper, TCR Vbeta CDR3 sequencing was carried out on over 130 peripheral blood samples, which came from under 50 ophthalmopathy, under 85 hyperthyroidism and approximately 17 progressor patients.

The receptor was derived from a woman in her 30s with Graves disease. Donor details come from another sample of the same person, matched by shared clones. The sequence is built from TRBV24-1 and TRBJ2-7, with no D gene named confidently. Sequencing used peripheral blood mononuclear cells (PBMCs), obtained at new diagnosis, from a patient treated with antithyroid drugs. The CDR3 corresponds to CATSDLRFGEQYF. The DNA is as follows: TGTGCCACCAGTGATTTGAGGTTCGGCGAGCAGTACTTC.